This TCR beta chain was obtained from a study of T-cell memory formation after mild COVID-19. Overall study: There were largely donor-specific TCR clusters.

This clonotype was seen more than once but under ten times. The authors produced TCR alpha and TCR beta cDNA libraries with sample barcodes and UMIs by 5'RACE using constant-segment primers. TCRdb fed the 5' RACE reads into MiXCR, producing one record per CDR3 protein. Here the sample spans 140,000 or so distinct CDR3 sequences, 15% to 20% being singletons. Sequencing used PBMCs or a T cell subset sorted from them (not recorded which). The receptor's source is an adult woman who had mild COVID-19 (a few samples of this study predate the infection). Cell type and time point are not known.

CDR3 nucleotides: TGTGCCAGCAGTTTGACAGGATCCTACGAGCAGTACTTC. Translated, it gives CASSLTGSYEQYF. The V and J genes are TRBV12-3 or TRBV12-4 and TRBJ2-7; maybe TRBD1 (6 bases). This CDR3 has 13 residues. Trimming removed 3 bases at V and 1 base at J, with 7 bases between.